This paragraph reports one TCR beta chain. What it recognizes is unknown. The CDR3 sequence is 14 residues long. The germline gives CDR1 MNHNS, CDR2 SASEGT. Between the trimmed V and J ends, which lost 0 bases and 4 bases, there was a span of 9 bases. Only in-frame clones appear in the TCRdb table, and some are missing; sequencing was by immunoSEQ multiplex PCR. The profile covers some 66,000 clones, with more than 70% appearing a single time and 3% to 4% taken by the ten largest. These data come from a study of neoadjuvant anti-PD-1 for oral cavity cancer. Study overall: Before surgery, most patients got three to four biweekly 3 mg/kg nivolumab doses.

Regarding the study as a whole: Higher pretreatment Treg/Th17 ratios tracked higher pretreatment blood clonality.

The material was PBMCs, obtained before nivolumab (anti-PD-1) treatment. The TCR originated in a person between 35 and 79 years old with oral cavity squamous cell carcinoma. The rearrangement uses TRBV6-1 and TRBJ1-2; D may be TRBD1 (5 bases). In DNA form, the CDR3 reads TGTGCCAGCAGTGAAGCAGGGGCGATCTATGGCTACACCTTC. It codes for CASSEAGAIYGYTF.